This paragraph covers one T cell receptor beta chain sequence. The antigen is not known. Described treatment: oral pan-JAK inhibitor, 5-10 mg twice daily. Researchers picked out CD4+ and CD8+ T cells from PBMCs by sorting. These data come from a study of CD8+ T cells in alopecia areata. In the study overall: Treatment of the treated patients consisted of oral tofacitinib, 5 to 10 mg twice daily. General study results and limits: Throughout tofacitinib, many expanded lesional clones continued to persist in scalp and blood.

Reverse transcribed after extraction, RNA yielded cDNA as the sequencing template. TCRdb's copy holds only in-frame clones and misses some; the assay was immunoSEQ multiplex PCR. The sample holds roughly 200,000 clones, roughly two fifths seen once. The junction had 4 bases not matched to a gene; V was cut back by 4 bases and J by 3 bases. Germline V gives CDR1 MNHNY, CDR2 SVGAGI (reference sequence). There are 15 residues in the CDR3. The TCR comes from a human donor with alopecia areata. The chain recombines TRBV6-6 with TRBJ2-4; 9 bases are a match to TRBD1. The sequencing here drew on CD4+ T cells sorted from blood, taken between weeks 30 and 35, from a patient treated with tofacitinib. Here the CDR3 DNA reads TGTGCCAGCAGTTTACCGGGACAGGGCAAAAACATTCAGTACTTC. Protein sequence: CASSLPGQGKNIQYF.